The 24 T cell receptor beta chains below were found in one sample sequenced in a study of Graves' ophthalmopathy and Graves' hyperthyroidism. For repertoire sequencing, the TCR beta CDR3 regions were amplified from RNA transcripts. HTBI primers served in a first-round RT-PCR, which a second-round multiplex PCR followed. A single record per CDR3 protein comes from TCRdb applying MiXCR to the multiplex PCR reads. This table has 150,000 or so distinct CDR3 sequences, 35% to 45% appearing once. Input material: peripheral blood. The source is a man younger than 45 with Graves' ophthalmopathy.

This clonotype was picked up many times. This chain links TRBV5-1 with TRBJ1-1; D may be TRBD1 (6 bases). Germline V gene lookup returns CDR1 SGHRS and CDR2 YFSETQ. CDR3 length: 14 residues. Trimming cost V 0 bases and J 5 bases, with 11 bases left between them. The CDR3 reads CASSLAGGGTEAFF. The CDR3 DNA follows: TGCGCCAGCAGCTTGGCCGGGGGCGGAACTGAAGCTTTCTTT. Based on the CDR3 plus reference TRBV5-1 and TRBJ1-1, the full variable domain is KAGVTQTPRYLIKTRGQQVTLSCSPISGHRSVSWYQQTPGQGLQFLFEYFSETQRNKGNFPGRFSGRQFSNSRSEMNVSTLELGDSALYLCASSLAGGGTEAFFGQGTRLTVV.

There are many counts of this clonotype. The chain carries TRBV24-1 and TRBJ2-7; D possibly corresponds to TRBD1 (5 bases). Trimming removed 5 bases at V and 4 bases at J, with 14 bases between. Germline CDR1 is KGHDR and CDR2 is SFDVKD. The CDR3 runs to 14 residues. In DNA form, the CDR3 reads TGTGCCACCAGTGCAGGACAACCACCGTACGAGCAGTACTTC. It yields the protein CATSAGQPPYEQYF.

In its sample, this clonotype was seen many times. The CDR3 here is CASKQRGQETQYF. Written as DNA, the CDR3 is TGCGCCAGCAAACAACGGGGGCAAGAGACCCAGTACTTC. The V and J genes are TRBV5-1 and TRBJ2-5, with a weak D call TRBD2 (6 bases). The CDR3 runs 13 residues. The V gene's germline CDR1 is SGHRS and CDR2 YFSETQ. Trimming removed 6 bases from V and 2 bases from J, with 11 bases in between.

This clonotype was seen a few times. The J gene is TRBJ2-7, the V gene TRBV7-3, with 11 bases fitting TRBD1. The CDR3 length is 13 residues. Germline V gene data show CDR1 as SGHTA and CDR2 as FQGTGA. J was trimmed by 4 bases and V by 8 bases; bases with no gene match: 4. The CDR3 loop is CASARDRGYEQYF. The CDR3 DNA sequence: TGTGCCAGCGCCCGGGACAGGGGGTACGAGCAGTACTTC.

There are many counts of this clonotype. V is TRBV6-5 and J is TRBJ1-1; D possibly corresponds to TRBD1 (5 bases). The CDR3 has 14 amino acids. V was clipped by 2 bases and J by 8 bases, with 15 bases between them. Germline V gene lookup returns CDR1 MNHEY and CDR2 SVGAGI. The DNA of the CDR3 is TGTGCCAGCAGTTACCTCGAGGGGTCTTCCGAAGCTTTCTTT. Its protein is CASSYLEGSSEAFF.

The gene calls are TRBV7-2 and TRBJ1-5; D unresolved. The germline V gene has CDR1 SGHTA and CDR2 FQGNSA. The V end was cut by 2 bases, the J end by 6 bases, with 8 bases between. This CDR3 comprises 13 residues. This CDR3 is CASSLSVSQPQHF. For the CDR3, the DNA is TGTGCCAGCAGCTTATCGGTCTCTCAGCCCCAGCATTTT. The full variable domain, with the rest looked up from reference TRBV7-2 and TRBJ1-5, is GAGVSQSPSNKVTEKGKDVELRCDPISGHTALYWYRQSLGQGLEFLIYFQGNSAPDKSGLPSDRFSAERTGGSVSTLTIQRTQQEDSAVYLCASSLSVSQPQHFGDGTRLSIL.

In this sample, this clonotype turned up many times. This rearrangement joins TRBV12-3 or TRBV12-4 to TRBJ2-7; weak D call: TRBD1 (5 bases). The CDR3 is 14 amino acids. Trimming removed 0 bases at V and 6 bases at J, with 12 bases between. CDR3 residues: CASSLAAGMSEQYF. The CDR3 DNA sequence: TGTGCCAGCAGTTTAGCGGCAGGGATGAGCGAGCAGTACTTC.

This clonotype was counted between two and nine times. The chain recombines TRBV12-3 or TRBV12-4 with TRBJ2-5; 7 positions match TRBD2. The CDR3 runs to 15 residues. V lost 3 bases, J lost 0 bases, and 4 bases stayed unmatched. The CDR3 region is CASSLGLADQETQYF. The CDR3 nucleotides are TGTGCCAGCAGTTTGGGGCTAGCGGACCAAGAGACCCAGTACTTC.

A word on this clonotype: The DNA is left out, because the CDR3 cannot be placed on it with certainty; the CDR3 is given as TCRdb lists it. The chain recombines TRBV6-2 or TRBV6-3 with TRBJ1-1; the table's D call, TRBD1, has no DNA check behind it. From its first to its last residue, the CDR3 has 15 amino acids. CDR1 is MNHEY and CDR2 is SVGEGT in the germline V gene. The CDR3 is CASSRVGPGDTEAFF.

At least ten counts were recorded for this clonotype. CDR3 bases: TGTGCCAGCAGCCCCCATTTACAGGGGACTGAAGCTTTCTTT. Translated: CASSPHLQGTEAFF. The V and J genes are TRBV11-3 and TRBJ1-1; TRBD1 agrees at 7 bases. Per germline, CDR1 SGHNT and CDR2 YENEEA. The V gene end was trimmed by 5 bases and the J gene end by 5 bases; junction bases not matched to a gene: 8. This CDR3 is built from 14 residues.

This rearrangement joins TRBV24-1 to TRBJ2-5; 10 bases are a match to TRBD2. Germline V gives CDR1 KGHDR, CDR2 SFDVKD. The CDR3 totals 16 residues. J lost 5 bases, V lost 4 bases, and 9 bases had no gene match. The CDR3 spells CATSDTTSGMGETQYF. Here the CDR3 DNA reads TGTGCCACCAGTGACACCACTAGCGGGATGGGGGAGACCCAGTACTTC.

The CDR3 sequence is CASSPMGPHNQPQHF. In DNA form, the CDR3 reads TGTGCCAGCAGCCCAATGGGACCACACAATCAGCCCCAGCATTTT. The genes are TRBV6-2 or TRBV6-3 and TRBJ1-5; weak D call: TRBD1 (5 bases). This CDR3 is 15 amino acids long. The germline V gene has CDR1 MNHEY and CDR2 SVGEGT. V dropped 6 bases and J dropped 3 bases, with 15 bases sitting between them.

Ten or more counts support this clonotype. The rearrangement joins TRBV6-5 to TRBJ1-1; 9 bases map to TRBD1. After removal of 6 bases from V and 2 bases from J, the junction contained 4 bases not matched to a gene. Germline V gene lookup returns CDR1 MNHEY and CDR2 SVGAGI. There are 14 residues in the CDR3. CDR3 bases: TGTGCCAGCAGATCGACAGGGGGAAACACTGAAGCTTTCTTT. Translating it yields CASRSTGGNTEAFF.

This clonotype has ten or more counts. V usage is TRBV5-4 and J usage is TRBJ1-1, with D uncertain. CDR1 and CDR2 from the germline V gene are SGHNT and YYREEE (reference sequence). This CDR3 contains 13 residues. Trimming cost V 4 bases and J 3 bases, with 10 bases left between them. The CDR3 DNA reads TGTGCCAGCAGCCCGCCGACGGACACTGAAGCTTTCTTT. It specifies CASSPPTDTEAFF.

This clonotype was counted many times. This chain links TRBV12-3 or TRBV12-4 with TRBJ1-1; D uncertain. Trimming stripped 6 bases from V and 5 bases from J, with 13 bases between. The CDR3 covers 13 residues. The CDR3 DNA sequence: TGTGCCAGCAGCCCGTCTGAGGGTACTGAAGCTTTCTTT. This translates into CASSPSEGTEAFF.

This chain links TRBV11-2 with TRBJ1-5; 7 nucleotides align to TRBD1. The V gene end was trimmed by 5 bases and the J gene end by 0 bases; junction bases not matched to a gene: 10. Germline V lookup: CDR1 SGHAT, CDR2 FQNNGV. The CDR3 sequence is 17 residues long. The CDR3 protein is CASSPRDRSYSNQPQHF. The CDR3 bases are TGTGCCAGCAGCCCACGGGACAGATCCTATAGCAATCAGCCCCAGCATTTT.

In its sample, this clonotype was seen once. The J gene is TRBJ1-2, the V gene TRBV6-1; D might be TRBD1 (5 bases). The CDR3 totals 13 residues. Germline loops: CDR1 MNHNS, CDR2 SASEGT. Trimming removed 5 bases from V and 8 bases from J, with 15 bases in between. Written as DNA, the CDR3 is TGTGCCAGCAGTCAAAGCAGGGTTGGCGGCTACACCTTC. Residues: CASSQSRVGGYTF.

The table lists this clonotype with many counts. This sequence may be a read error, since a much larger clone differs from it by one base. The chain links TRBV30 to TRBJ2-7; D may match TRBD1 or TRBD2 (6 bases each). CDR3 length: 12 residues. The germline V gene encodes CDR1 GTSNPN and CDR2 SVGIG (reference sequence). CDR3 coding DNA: TGTGCCCGTTCGGGGGCTAGGAACGAGCGGTACTTC. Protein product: CARSGARNERYF.

CDR3 bases: TGTGCCAGCTCAAAAGTAGGGAGTCGCTACGAGCAGTACTTC. It specifies CASSKVGSRYEQYF. V is TRBV12-3 or TRBV12-4 and J is TRBJ2-7, with D possibly matching TRBD2 (5 bases). CDR3 length: 14 amino acids. Deletions cut 8 bases from V and 3 bases from J, with 17 bases between.

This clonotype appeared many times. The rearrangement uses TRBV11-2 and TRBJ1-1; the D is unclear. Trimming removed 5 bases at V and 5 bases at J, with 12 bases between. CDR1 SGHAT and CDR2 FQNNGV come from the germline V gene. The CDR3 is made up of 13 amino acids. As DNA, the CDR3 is TGTGCCAGCAGCCCCAGATTTGGAACTGAAGCTTTCTTT. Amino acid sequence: CASSPRFGTEAFF.

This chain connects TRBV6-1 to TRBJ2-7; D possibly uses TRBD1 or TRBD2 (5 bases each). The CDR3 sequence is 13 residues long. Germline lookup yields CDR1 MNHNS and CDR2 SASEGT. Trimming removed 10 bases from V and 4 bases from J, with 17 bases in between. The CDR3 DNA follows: TGTGCCACCTCTGAGGGGTTTGGATACGAGCAGTACTTC. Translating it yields CATSEGFGYEQYF.

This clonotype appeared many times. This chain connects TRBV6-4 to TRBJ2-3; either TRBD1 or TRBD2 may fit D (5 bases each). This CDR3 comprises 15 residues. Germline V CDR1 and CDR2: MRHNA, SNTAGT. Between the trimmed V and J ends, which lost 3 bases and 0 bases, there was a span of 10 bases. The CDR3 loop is CASSEGEGSTDTQYF. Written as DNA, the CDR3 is TGTGCCAGCAGTGAGGGGGAAGGGAGCACAGATACGCAGTATTTT.

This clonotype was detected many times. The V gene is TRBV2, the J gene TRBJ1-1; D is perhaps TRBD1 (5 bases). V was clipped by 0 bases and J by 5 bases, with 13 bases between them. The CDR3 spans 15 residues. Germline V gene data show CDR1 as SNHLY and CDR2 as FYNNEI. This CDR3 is CASSEAPGGRTEAFF. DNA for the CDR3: TGTGCCAGCAGTGAAGCACCGGGGGGGAGGACTGAAGCTTTCTTT.

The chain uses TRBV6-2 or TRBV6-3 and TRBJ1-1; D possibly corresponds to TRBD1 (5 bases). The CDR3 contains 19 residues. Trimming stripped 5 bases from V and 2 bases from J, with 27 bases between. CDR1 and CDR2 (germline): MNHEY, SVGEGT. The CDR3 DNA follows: TGTGCCAGCAGTACAAACCCGCATGAGGGTCGGGGGTTAAACACTGAAGCTTTCTTT. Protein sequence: CASSTNPHEGRGLNTEAFF.